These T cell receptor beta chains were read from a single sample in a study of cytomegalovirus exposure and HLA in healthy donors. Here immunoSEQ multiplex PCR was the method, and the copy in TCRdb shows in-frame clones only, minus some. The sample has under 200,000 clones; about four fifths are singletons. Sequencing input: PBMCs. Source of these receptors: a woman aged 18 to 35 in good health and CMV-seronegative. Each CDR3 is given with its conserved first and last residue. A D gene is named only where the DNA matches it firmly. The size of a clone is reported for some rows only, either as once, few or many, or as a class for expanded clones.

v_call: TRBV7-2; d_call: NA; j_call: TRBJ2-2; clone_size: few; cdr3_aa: CASSFGTGELFF; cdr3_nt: TGTGCCAGCAGCTTCGGGACCGGGGAGCTGTTTTTT
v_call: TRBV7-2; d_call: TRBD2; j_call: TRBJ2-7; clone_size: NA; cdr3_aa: CASSLTPGLESGEQYF; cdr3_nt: TGTGCCAGCAGCCTCACTCCGGGACTAGAATCGGGCGAGCAGTACTTC
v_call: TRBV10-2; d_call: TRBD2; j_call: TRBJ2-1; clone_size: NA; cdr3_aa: CASRAGLEQFF; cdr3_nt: TGCGCCAGCAGAGCGGGGCTGGAGCAGTTCTTC
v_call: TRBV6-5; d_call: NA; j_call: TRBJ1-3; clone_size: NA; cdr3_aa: CASSYSRGGVGNTIYF; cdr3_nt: TGTGCCAGCAGTTACTCTCGGGGTGGCGTCGGAAACACCATATATTTT
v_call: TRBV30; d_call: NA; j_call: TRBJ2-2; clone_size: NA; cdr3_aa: CAWSSIRTLLTGELFF; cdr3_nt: TGTGCCTGGAGCAGTATCAGGACACTCCTCACCGGGGAGCTGTTTTTT
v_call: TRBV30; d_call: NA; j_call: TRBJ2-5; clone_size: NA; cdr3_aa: CAWSGRETQYF; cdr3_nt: TGTGCCTGGAGTGGTAGAGAGACCCAGTACTTC
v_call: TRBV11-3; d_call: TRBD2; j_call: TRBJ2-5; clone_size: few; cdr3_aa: CASSLDIGNRPRGGLETQYF; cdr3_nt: TGTGCCAGCAGCTTAGACATAGGGAATAGACCGCGGGGGGGCCTCGAGACCCAGTACTTC
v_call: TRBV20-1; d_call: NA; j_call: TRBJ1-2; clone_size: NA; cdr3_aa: CSASVAAGYTF; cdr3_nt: TGCAGTGCTAGCGTGGCGGCTGGCTACACCTTC
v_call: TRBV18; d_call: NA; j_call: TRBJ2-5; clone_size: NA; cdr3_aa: CASSPPPRSLPVAQETQYF; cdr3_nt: TGTGCCAGCTCACCACCCCCTCGCTCCCTCCCCGTGGCACAAGAGACCCAGTACTTC
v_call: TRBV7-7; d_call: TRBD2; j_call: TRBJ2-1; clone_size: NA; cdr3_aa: CASSLGGLAGGNEQFF; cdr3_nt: TGTGCCAGCAGCTTAGGAGGACTAGCGGGAGGCAATGAGCAGTTCTTC
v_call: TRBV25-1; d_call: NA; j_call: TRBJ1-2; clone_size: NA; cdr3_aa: CASNTGQDGYTF; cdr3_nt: TGTGCCAGCAACACCGGACAAGATGGCTACACCTTC
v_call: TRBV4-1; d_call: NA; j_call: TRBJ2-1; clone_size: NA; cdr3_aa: CASSPDYDEQFF; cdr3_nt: TGCGCCAGCAGCCCCGACTACGATGAGCAGTTCTTC
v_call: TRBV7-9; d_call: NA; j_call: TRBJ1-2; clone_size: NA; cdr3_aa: CASSEQVRGAYGYTF; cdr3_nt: TGTGCCAGCAGCGAACAGGTTCGCGGGGCCTATGGCTACACCTTC
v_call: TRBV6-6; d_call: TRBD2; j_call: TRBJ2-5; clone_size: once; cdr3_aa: CASSYGLAEQETQYF; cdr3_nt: TGTGCCAGCAGTTACGGACTAGCGGAGCAAGAGACCCAGTACTTC
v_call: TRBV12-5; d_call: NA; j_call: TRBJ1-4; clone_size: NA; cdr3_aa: CASGLVRGGSNEKLFF; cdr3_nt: TGTGCTAGTGGTTTGGTACGGGGTGGATCTAATGAAAAACTGTTTTTT
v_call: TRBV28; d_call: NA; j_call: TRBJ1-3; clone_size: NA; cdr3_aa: CASSSSSGGLGNTIYF; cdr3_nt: TGTGCCAGCAGCTCCTCCTCGGGGGGATTGGGAAACACCATATATTTT
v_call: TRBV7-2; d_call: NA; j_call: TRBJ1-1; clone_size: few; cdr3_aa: CASSSQGNTEAFF; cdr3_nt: TGTGCCAGCAGCTCCCAGGGCAACACTGAAGCTTTCTTT
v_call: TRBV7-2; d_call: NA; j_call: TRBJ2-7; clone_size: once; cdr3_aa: CASSLVGQGIVLDEQYF; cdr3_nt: TGTGCCAGCAGCTTAGTAGGTCAGGGAATCGTCTTGGACGAGCAGTACTTC
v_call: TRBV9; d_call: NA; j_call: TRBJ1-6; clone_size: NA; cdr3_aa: CASSVGSGLNNSPLHF; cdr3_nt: TGTGCCAGCAGCGTAGGGTCAGGGTTGAACAATTCACCCCTCCACTTT
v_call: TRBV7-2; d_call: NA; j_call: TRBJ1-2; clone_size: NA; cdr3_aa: CASRPGNVDGYTF; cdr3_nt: TGTGCCAGCCGGCCCGGGAACGTAGATGGCTACACCTTC
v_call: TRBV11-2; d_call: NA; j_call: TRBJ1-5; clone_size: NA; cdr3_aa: CASSNNQGRPRPQHF; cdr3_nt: TGTGCCAGCAGCAATAATCAGGGCAGACCGAGGCCCCAGCATTTT
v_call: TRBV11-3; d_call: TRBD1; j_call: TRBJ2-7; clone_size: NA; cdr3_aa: CASSWGTGPFYEQYF; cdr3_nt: TGTGCCAGCAGCTGGGGGACAGGTCCCTTCTACGAGCAGTACTTC
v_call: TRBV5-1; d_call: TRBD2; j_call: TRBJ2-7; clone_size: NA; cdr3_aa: CASSLEGSGNEQYF; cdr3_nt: TGCGCCAGCAGCTTGGAAGGTAGCGGGAACGAGCAGTACTTC
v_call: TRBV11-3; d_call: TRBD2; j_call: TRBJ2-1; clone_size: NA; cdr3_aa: CASSSKGRREGLGNEQFF; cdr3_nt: TGTGCCAGCAGCAGTAAGGGCAGGCGGGAGGGTCTTGGCAATGAGCAGTTCTTC
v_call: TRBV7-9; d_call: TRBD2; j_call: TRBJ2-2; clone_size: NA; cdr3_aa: CASSLTSGNVGELFF; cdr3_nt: TGTGCCAGCAGCTTAACTAGCGGGAATGTCGGGGAGCTGTTTTTT
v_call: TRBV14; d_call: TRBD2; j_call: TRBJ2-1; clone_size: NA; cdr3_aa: CASSQERLAGVYNEQFF; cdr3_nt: TGTGCCAGCAGCCAAGAGCGACTAGCGGGAGTCTACAATGAGCAGTTCTTC
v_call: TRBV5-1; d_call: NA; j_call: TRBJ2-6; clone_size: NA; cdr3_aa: CASSPEEGGLSGANVLTF; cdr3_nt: TGCGCCAGCAGCCCGGAGGAAGGGGGTTTGTCTGGGGCCAACGTCCTGACTTTC
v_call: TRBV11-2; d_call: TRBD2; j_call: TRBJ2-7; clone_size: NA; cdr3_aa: CASSQGRLAGGRAYEQYF; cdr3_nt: TGTGCCAGCAGCCAAGGACGACTAGCGGGAGGTCGTGCCTACGAGCAGTACTTC
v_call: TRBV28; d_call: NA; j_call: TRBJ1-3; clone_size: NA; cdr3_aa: CASRGGDRAGNTIYF; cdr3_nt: TGTGCCAGCAGGGGGGGGGACCGTGCTGGAAACACCATATATTTT
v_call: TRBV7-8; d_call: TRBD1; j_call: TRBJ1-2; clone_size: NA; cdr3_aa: CASSFLTGSPPYGYTF; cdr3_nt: TGTGCCAGCAGCTTCCTGACAGGGTCCCCCCCCTATGGCTACACCTTC
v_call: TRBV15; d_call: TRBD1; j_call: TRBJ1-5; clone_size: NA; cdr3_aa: CATSRDKGAGEPQHF; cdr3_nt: TGTGCCACCAGCAGAGACAAGGGGGCGGGCGAGCCCCAGCATTTT
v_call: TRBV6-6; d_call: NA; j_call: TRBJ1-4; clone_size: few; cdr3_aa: CASSLRLNEKLFF; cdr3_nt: TGTGCCAGCAGCCTGAGGCTTAATGAAAAACTGTTTTTT
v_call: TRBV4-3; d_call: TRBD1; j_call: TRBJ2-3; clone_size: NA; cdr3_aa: CASSQAQGGTDTQYF; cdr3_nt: TGCGCCAGCAGCCAAGCGCAGGGGGGCACAGATACGCAGTATTTT
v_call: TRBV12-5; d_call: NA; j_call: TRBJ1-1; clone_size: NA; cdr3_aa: CASGLGTHGGIGTEAFF; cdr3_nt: TGTGCTAGTGGTTTGGGTACGCACGGGGGTATAGGCACTGAAGCTTTCTTT
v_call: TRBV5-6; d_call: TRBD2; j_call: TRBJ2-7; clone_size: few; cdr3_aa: CASSSYGGSYEQYF; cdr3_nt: TGTGCCAGCAGCTCGTATGGCGGGAGCTACGAGCAGTACTTC
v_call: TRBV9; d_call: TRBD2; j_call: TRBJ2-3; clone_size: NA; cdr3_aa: CASSVFSGIGTQYF; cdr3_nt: TGTGCCAGCAGCGTCTTTAGCGGGATAGGTACGCAGTATTTT
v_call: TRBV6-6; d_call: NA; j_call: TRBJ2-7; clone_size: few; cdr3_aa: CASSYGLSPSSYEQYF; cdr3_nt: TGTGCCAGCAGTTACGGACTTTCCCCAAGCTCCTACGAGCAGTACTTC
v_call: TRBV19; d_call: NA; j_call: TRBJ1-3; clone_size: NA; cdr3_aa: CASNPVAGDTIYF; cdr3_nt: TGTGCCAGTAACCCTGTGGCGGGGGACACCATATATTTT
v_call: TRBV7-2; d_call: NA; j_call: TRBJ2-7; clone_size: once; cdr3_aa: CASSLGGNSYEQYF; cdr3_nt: TGTGCCAGCAGCTTAGGAGGGAACTCCTACGAGCAGTACTTC
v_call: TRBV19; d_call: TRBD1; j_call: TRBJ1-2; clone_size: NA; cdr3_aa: CASTLTGQNYYGYTF; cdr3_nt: TGTGCCAGTACCCTAACGGGACAGAATTACTATGGCTACACCTTC
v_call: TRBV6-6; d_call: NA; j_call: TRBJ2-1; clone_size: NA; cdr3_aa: CASSLPLQREFF; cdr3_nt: TGTGCCAGCAGCCTCCCGCTTCAGAGGGAGTTCTTC
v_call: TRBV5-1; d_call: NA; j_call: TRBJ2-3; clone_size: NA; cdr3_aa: CASSVSTDTQYF; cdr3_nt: TGCGCCAGCAGCGTCTCCACAGATACGCAGTATTTT
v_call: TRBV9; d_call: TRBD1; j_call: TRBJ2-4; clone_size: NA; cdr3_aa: CASSVEAGGSIQYF; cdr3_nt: TGTGCCAGCAGCGTAGAGGCAGGGGGCAGCATTCAGTACTTC
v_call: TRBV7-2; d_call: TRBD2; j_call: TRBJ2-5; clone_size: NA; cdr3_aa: CASSLIPSGRENQETQYF; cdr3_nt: TGTGCCAGCAGCTTAATCCCTAGCGGGAGGGAAAACCAAGAGACCCAGTACTTC
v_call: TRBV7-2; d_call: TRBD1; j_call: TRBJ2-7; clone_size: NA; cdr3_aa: CASSLGGTQQGVGEQYF; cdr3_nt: TGTGCCAGCAGCTTAGGGGGCACTCAGCAGGGGGTGGGAGAGCAGTACTTC
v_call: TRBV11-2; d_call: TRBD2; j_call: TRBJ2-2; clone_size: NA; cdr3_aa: CASSPLAGGQTGELFF; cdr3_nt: TGTGCCAGCAGCCCCTTAGCGGGAGGGCAAACCGGGGAGCTGTTTTTT
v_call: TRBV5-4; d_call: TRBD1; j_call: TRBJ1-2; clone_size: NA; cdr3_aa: CASSLKGARGYTF; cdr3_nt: TGTGCCAGCAGCTTGAAGGGGGCTCGTGGCTACACCTTC
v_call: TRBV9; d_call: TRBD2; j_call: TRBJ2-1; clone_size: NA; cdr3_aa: CASGRREENEQFF; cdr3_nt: TGTGCCAGCGGTAGGCGGGAGGAAAATGAGCAGTTCTTC
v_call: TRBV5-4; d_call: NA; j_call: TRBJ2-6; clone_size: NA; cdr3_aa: CAEGVLASGANVLTF; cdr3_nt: TGTGCAGAGGGAGTCTTAGCCTCTGGGGCCAACGTCCTGACTTTC
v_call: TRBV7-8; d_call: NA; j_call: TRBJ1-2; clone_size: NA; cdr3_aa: CASSTGGVGYGYTF; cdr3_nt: TGTGCCAGCAGCACGGGTGGAGTGGGCTATGGCTACACCTTC
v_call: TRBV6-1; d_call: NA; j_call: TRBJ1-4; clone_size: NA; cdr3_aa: CASSEPEIATNEKLFF; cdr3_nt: TGTGCCAGCAGTGAACCAGAAATTGCAACTAATGAAAAACTGTTTTTT
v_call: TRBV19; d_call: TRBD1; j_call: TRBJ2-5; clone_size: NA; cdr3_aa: CASNGGSRGQAETQYF; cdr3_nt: TGTGCCAGTAATGGAGGTTCCAGGGGGCAGGCGGAGACCCAGTACTTC
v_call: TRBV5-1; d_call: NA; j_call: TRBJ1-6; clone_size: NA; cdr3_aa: CASSLTPLRVFNSPLHF; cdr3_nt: TGCGCCAGCAGCTTGACTCCCTTGAGGGTTTTTAATTCACCCCTCCACTTT
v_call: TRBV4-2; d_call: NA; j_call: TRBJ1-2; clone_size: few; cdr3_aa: CASSQLPVTNYGYTF; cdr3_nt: TGTGCCAGCAGCCAACTGCCAGTCACTAACTATGGCTACACCTTC
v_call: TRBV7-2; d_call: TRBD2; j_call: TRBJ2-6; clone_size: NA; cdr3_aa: CASSLVGRGSGANVLTF; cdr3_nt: TGTGCCAGCAGCTTAGTCGGGAGGGGGTCTGGGGCCAACGTCCTGACTTTC
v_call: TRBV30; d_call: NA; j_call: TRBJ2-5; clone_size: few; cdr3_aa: CAWSGDLETQYF; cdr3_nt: TGTGCCTGGAGTGGGGACTTGGAGACCCAGTACTTC
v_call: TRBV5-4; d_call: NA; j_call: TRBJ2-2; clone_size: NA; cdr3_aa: CASRSANTGELFF; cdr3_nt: TGTGCCAGCAGGAGCGCGAACACCGGGGAGCTGTTTTTT